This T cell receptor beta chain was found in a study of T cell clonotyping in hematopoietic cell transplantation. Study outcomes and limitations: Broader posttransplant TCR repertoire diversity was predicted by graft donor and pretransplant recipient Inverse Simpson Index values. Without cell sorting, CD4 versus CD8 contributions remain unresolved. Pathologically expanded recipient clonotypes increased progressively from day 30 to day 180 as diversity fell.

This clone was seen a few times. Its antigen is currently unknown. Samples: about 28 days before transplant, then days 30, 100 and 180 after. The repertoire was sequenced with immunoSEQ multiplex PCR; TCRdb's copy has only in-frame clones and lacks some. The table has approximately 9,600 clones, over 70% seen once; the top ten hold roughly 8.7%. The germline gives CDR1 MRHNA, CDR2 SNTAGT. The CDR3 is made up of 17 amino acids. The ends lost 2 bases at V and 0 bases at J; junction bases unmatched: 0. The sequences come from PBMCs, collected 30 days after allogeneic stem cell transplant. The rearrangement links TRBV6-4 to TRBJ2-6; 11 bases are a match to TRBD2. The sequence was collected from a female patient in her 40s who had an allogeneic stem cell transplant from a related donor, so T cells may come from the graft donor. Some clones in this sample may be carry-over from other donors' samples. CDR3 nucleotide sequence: TGTGCCAGCAGTGACGGGACTAGCGGCTCTGGGGCCAACGTCCTGACTTTC. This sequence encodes CASSDGTSGSGANVLTF.